The 21 T cell receptor beta chains listed next were all sequenced from one sample in a study of OX40 agonist ivuxolimab in advanced cancers. Repertoires were generated with immunoSEQ multiplex PCR, while TCRdb's copy carries only in-frame clones and drops some. This table holds under 85,000 clones, about 81% found once. This specimen was CD4+ or CD8+ T cells sorted from blood, taken in a trial of the OX40 agonist ivuxolimab. The receptors were sampled from an adult with an advanced solid tumor such as melanoma, head and neck, liver or kidney cancer.

CDR3 sequence (DNA): TGTGCCACCAGCAGAGGCACAGACTATGGCTACACCTTC. Residues: CATSRGTDYGYTF. The chain recombines TRBV15 with TRBJ1-2; D unresolved. From germline, CDR1 is LNHNV and CDR2 YYDKDF (reference sequence). The length of the CDR3 is 13 residues. V lost 1 base and J lost 3, with 6 bases in between.

This rearrangement joins TRBV6-1 to TRBJ2-1; the D call may be TRBD1 or TRBD2 (5 bases each). CDR3 length: 12 residues. CDR1 is MNHNS and CDR2 is SASEGT in the germline V gene. V was trimmed by 6 bases and J by 10 bases, leaving 13 bases between them. The CDR3: CASSRGQEEQFF. In DNA form, the CDR3 reads TGTGCCAGCAGCCGGGGCCAGGAGGAGCAGTTCTTC.

The rearrangement uses TRBV7-3 and TRBJ2-1; no definite D call. Trimming removed 5 bases from V and 0 bases from J, with 14 bases in between. The germline V gene encodes CDR1 SGHTA and CDR2 FQGTGA. The CDR3 spans 16 residues. CDR3 sequence reads: CASSPTGGSSYNEQFF. The CDR3 DNA follows: TGTGCCAGCAGCCCGACGGGCGGAAGCTCCTACAATGAGCAGTTCTTC.

This sequence joins TRBV5-1 and TRBJ2-1; 11 nucleotides line up with TRBD1. The CDR3 length is 17 residues. Trimming at V came to 2 bases and at J to 1 base, leaving 5 bases not matched to a gene. The V gene's germline CDR1 is SGHRS and CDR2 YFSETQ. Here the CDR3 reads CASSFLGTGGSYNEQFF. CDR3 coding DNA: TGCGCCAGCAGCTTCCTCGGGACAGGGGGGTCCTACAATGAGCAGTTCTTC.

This rearrangement joins TRBV18 to TRBJ2-7; D is unclear. V was pared by 3 bases and J by 6 bases, with 15 bases between. Germline V gene data show CDR1 as KGHSH and CDR2 as LQKENI. The CDR3 is 14 amino acids. The CDR3 loop is CASSPSLTQGEQYF. The CDR3 coding sequence is TGTGCCAGCTCACCCTCCTTAACCCAAGGCGAGCAGTACTTC.

The gene calls are TRBV18 and TRBJ1-4; TRBD1 agrees at 11 bases. Losses at the gene ends were 4 bases for V and 0 bases for J; bases not matched to a gene: 4. The CDR3 totals 17 residues. Germline V gene sequence: CDR1 KGHSH, CDR2 LQKENI. The CDR3 nucleotides are TGTGCCAGCTCACGGACAGGGGGCCCGTCAACTAATGAAAAACTGTTTTTT. Protein sequence: CASSRTGGPSTNEKLFF.

The chain recombines TRBV4-2 with TRBJ1-5; possible D gene TRBD1, 5 bases. Germline CDR1 and CDR2: LGHNA and YNFKEQ. Trimming removed 0 bases from V and 1 base from J, with 7 bases in between. This CDR3 spans 15 amino acids. The CDR3 region has the DNA TGTGCCAGCAGCCAAGATCAGGGCAGCAATCAGCCCCAGCATTTT. It specifies CASSQDQGSNQPQHF.

V is TRBV5-4 and J is TRBJ1-2, with a tentative D call TRBD1 (5 bases). This CDR3 has 15 residues. Germline lookup yields CDR1 SGHNT and CDR2 YYREEE (reference sequence). Trimming removed 2 bases from V and 6 bases from J, with 17 bases in between. In DNA form, the CDR3 reads TGTGCCAGCAGCTTCGATGGGGCGCCGGAGGATGGCTACACCTTC. It translates to CASSFDGAPEDGYTF.

The chain has TRBV27 and TRBJ2-2, with 7 positions matching TRBD1. CDR1 is MNHEY and CDR2 is SMNVEV in the germline V gene (reference sequence). This CDR3 is built from 15 residues. J lost 2 bases, V lost 6 bases, and 6 bases had no gene match. This chain's CDR3 is CASRLTGLNTGELFF. The CDR3 nucleotides are TGTGCCAGCAGGCTGACAGGGTTAAACACCGGGGAGCTGTTTTTT.

The rearrangement joins TRBV19 to TRBJ2-7, with D perhaps TRBD1 (6 bases). The germline V gene has CDR1 LNHDA and CDR2 SQIVND (reference sequence). This CDR3 has 14 residues. The V and J ends lost 6 bases and 3 bases respectively, with 15 bases between them. The CDR3 sequence is CASRTNEGVYEQYF. For the CDR3, the DNA is TGTGCCAGTAGGACGAATGAGGGGGTCTACGAGCAGTACTTC.

This clone was counted only a few times. CDR3 sequence reads: CAWSDGQGPGLRTF. The CDR3 coding sequence is TGTGCCTGGAGTGACGGACAGGGGCCAGGATTAAGAACCTTC. This sequence joins TRBV30 and TRBJ1-2; TRBD1 aligns across 9 bases. Trimming removed 1 base from V and 14 bases from J; junction bases left unmatched: 14. CDR1 is GTSNPN and CDR2 is SVGIG in the germline V gene (reference sequence). This CDR3 comprises 14 residues. Filled out from reference TRBV30 and TRBJ1-2, the complete variable domain reads SQTIHQWPATLVQPVGSPLSLECTVEGTSNPNLYWYRQAAGRGLQLLFYSVGIGQISSEVPQNLSASRPQDRQFILSSKKLLLSDSGFYLCAWSDGQGPGLRTFGSGTRLTVV.

The chain employs TRBV6-5 and TRBJ2-5; D is ambiguous. V was trimmed by 9 bases and J by 3 bases, leaving 17 bases between them. This CDR3 comprises 14 residues. Germline CDR1 and CDR2: MNHEY and SVGAGI. CDR3 region: CASSPSPLEETQYF. The DNA of the CDR3 is TGTGCCAGTAGCCCCTCCCCATTAGAAGAGACCCAGTACTTC.

This sequence joins TRBV29-1 and TRBJ1-2, with 9 bases lining up with TRBD1. Germline lookup yields CDR1 SQVTM and CDR2 ANQGSEA. The V and J ends lost 5 bases and 8 bases, in that order; junction bases with no gene match: 15. The CDR3 covers 15 residues. The CDR3 protein is CSVRIGTGGGEGYTF. CDR3 coding DNA: TGCAGCGTTAGGATCGGAACAGGGGGCGGAGAGGGCTACACCTTC.

The J gene is TRBJ1-3, the V gene TRBV9; D is ambiguous. The CDR3 loop spans 14 amino acids. In germline, CDR1 is SGDLS, CDR2 YYNGEE. V was pared by 4 bases and J by 0 bases, with 8 bases between. CDR3 sequence: CASSKESSGNTIYF. The CDR3 nucleotides read TGTGCCAGCAGCAAGGAGAGCTCTGGAAACACCATATATTTT.

The chain employs TRBV7-9 and TRBJ2-7; 11 nucleotides match TRBD2. From germline, CDR1 is SEHNR and CDR2 FQNEAQ (reference sequence). V shed 5 bases, J shed 2 bases, and the junction held 2 bases outside the gene matches. The CDR3 length is 14 residues. CDR3 amino acids: CASSHSGGAYEQYF. DNA of the CDR3: TGTGCCAGCAGCCATAGCGGGGGGGCCTACGAGCAGTACTTC.

About this clone: Likely a read error: the CDR3 ends without its conserved phenylalanine or tryptophan. The DNA is omitted, as the CDR3 cannot be located on it reliably, and the CDR3 follows TCRdb's listing. CDR3 in amino acids: CASSAPRQGNL. The V and J genes are TRBV6-6 and TRBJ1-1; no check of the table's D call, TRBD1, against the DNA was made. The CDR3 numbers 11 amino acids, ends counted. The germline V gene has CDR1 MNHNY and CDR2 SVGAGI (reference sequence).

There are a few counts of this clone. In DNA form, the CDR3 reads TGTGCCAGCAGCCTTCGTGCTAGCGGGAACTACGAGCAGTACTTC. It encodes CASSLRASGNYEQYF. The chain uses TRBV7-6 and TRBJ2-7, with 9 bases aligning to TRBD2. Per germline, CDR1 SGHVS and CDR2 FNYEAQ. This CDR3 is 15 amino acids long. After removal of 5 bases from V and 3 bases from J, the junction contained 8 bases not matched to a gene.

The chain has TRBV9 and TRBJ1-2, with a weak D call TRBD1 (5 bases). The germline gives CDR1 SGDLS, CDR2 YYNGEE. Trimming took 0 bases from V and 2 from J, leaving 5 bases between them. The length of the CDR3 is 13 residues. The CDR3 loop reads CASSVEGNYGYTF. Written as DNA, the CDR3 is TGTGCCAGCAGCGTAGAGGGGAACTATGGCTACACCTTC. The variable domain in full, completed from reference TRBV9 and TRBJ1-2, reads DSGVTQTPKHLITATGQRVTLRCSPRSGDLSVYWYQQSLDQGLQFLIQYYNGEERAKGNILERFSAQQFPDLHSELNLSSLELGDSALYFCASSVEGNYGYTFGSGTRLTVV.

This clone was recorded only once. Other DNA sequences in the same sample also yield this CDR3. The V and J genes are TRBV28 and TRBJ2-7, with D possibly TRBD1 on 6 matching bases. Germline V lookup: CDR1 MDHEN, CDR2 SYDVKM. The CDR3 loop spans 13 amino acids. V lost 6 bases, J lost 2 bases, and 11 bases lay in between. CDR3 amino acids: CASRPGQTYEQYF. The CDR3 region has the DNA TGTGCCAGCAGGCCAGGACAGACCTACGAGCAGTACTTC.

This clone was observed a handful of times. The gene calls are TRBV29-1 and TRBJ2-7; 8 bases line up with TRBD1. The germline V gene encodes CDR1 SQVTM and CDR2 ANQGSEA. V was pared by 7 bases and J by 4 bases, with 9 bases of the junction left unmatched. The CDR3 is 13 residues long. The CDR3 region has the DNA TGCAGCGCGATAAAGCAGGGGGCTTACGAGCAGTACTTC. This translates into CSAIKQGAYEQYF.

This clone was picked up a small number of times. J is TRBJ2-5 and V is TRBV5-4; tentative D call: TRBD1 (6 bases). V gave up 1 base and J gave up 4 bases, with 11 bases separating them. The CDR3 contains 14 residues. The V gene's germline CDR1 is SGHNT and CDR2 YYREEE (reference sequence). CDR3 sequence (DNA): TGTGCCAGCAGCTTGACAGGGATAGGAGAGACCCAGTACTTC. Residues: CASSLTGIGETQYF.